This is a list of T cell receptor beta chains from one sample in a study of somatic mutations in cytotoxic T cells in rheumatoid arthritis. TCRdb's table, derived via immunoSEQ multiplex PCR, lists solely in-frame clones and lacks some. The sample carries about 17,000 clones, approximately 82% recorded once. The specimen sequenced was CD8+ T cells sorted from blood. The receptors originated from an adult with rheumatoid arthritis. CDR3s include the opening cysteine and the closing phenylalanine or tryptophan. D genes are given only for firm matches. The listing skips clone size in some rows; elsewhere it reads once, few, many or a size class.

TRBJ2-3 once TRBV18 TRBD2 TGTGCCAGCTCACTCCGGGGGGGCGGTACAGATACGCAGTATTTT CASSLRGGGTDTQYF
TRBJ2-1 NA TRBV7-9 TRBD1 TGTGCCAGCAGCCATTGGGACAGGGACCAGGAGCAGTTCTTC CASSHWDRDQEQFF
TRBJ2-7 NA TRBV7-9 TRBD1 TGTGCCAGCAGCTCCATGACAGGGGGCGAGCAGTACTTC CASSSMTGGEQYF
TRBJ2-3 NA TRBV5-6 NA TGTGCCAGCAGCTTCCACCGAGGGGAAGATACGCAGTATTTT CASSFHRGEDTQYF
TRBJ2-5 NA TRBV2 NA TGTGCCAGCCAGACGTTGGGGGAAGAGACCCAGTACTTC CASQTLGEETQYF
TRBJ1-2 NA TRBV7-2 TRBD1 TGTGCCAGCAGCTTATTCACTGGGGCAACAGGGGTCTATGGCTACACCTTC CASSLFTGATGVYGYTF
TRBJ1-5 NA TRBV10-2 NA TGCGCCAGCAGTTTAGGACTGAGCAATCAGCCCCAGCATTTT CASSLGLSNQPQHF
TRBJ1-5 NA TRBV15 TRBD1 TGTGCCACCAGCAGACCGGGACAGATCTATCAGCCCCAGCATTTT CATSRPGQIYQPQHF
TRBJ2-2 NA TRBV14 NA TGTGCCAGCAGCCCCACCTTCACCGGGGAGCTGTTTTTT CASSPTFTGELFF
TRBJ2-3 NA TRBV4-2 NA TGTGCCAGCAGCCAAGATTATGGTAGCACAGATACGCAGTATTTT CASSQDYGSTDTQYF
TRBJ2-2 NA TRBV18 TRBD1 TGTGCCAGCTCACCACCTCGGACAGGGCGAAGGAACACCGGGGAGCTGTTTTTT CASSPPRTGRRNTGELFF
TRBJ2-5 NA TRBV6-1 NA TGTGCCAGCAGTGATTTTGGGCCCCAAGAGACCCAGTACTTC CASSDFGPQETQYF
TRBJ1-1 NA TRBV6-5 NA TGTGCCAGCAGGGGGGACGACAGGAGCACTTTCTTT CASRGDDRSTFF
TRBJ2-7 NA TRBV19 NA TGTGCCAGTAGTATACCGGGCCAGCAGTACTTC CASSIPGQQYF
TRBJ2-1 NA TRBV14 NA TGTGCCAGCAGCCAAGATTCAAGCTCCTACAATGAGCAGTTCTTC CASSQDSSSYNEQFF
TRBJ2-4 once TRBV5-8 NA TGTGCCAGCAGCTTCTCTCCGAGGCGCCTAAAAATGCGGAACATTCAGTACTTC CASSFSPRRLKMRNIQYF
TRBJ2-3 NA TRBV2 NA TGTGCCAGCACCGAAGGCGGGACTGTCACAGATACGCAGTATTTT CASTEGGTVTDTQYF
TRBJ1-2 NA TRBV7-8 NA TGTGCCAGCAGCTTAGGGACAGTAAACTATGGCTACACCTTC CASSLGTVNYGYTF
TRBJ1-5 NA TRBV19 NA TGTGCCAGTAGTATAGGCCTCAATGACCAGCATTTT CASSIGLNDQHF
TRBJ2-3 NA TRBV19 TRBD2 TGTGCCAGTAGTTCTAGCGGGGCAAGCACAGATACGCAGTATTTT CASSSSGASTDTQYF
TRBJ2-3 once TRBV19 NA TGTGCCAGTAGTACGATAGGTGGGGGGTCAGATACGCAGTATTTT CASSTIGGGSDTQYF
TRBJ1-5 NA TRBV6-1 NA TGTGCCAGCAGTGAAGTGTACCTTTCTGGTTATAGCAATCAGCCCCAGCATTTT CASSEVYLSGYSNQPQHF